The next 24 T cell receptor beta chains were all read from a single sample in a study of CD4 T cells in relation to SARS-CoV-2 and coronaviruses. Before the COVID-19 pandemic, during about 2010-2018, CD4+ T cells were taken from unexposed donors. Isolation of CD4+ T cells took place after less than twelve days in culture. These receptors lack a known antigen. Using immunoSEQ multiplex PCR, the repertoire was profiled, and TCRdb retains in-frame clones only, with some absent. The repertoire holds 25,000 to 35,000 clones, with 60% to 80% as singletons. Specimen: CD4+ T cells from PBMCs, cultured in vitro. The receptors were gathered from a human donor in good health.

The rearrangement joins TRBV7-2 to TRBJ2-7; 8 bases align to TRBD1. After removal of 1 base from V and 4 bases from J, the junction contained 6 bases not matched to a gene. The germline V gene has CDR1 SGHTA and CDR2 FQGNSA. There are 15 residues in the CDR3. The CDR3 DNA reads as TGTGCCAGCAGCTTAGATACGACAGGGGATTACGAGCAGTACTTC. Translating it yields CASSLDTTGDYEQYF.

This chain links TRBV11-2 with TRBJ2-2; 8 nucleotides align to TRBD1. V was clipped by 5 bases and J by 8 bases; unmatched bases: 4. The CDR3 is 13 residues long. In germline, CDR1 is SGHAT, CDR2 FQNNGV. The DNA of the CDR3 is TGTGCCAGCAGCAGAGACAGGGGAGGGGAGCTGTTTTTT. As protein: CASSRDRGGELFF.

This sequence joins TRBV4-1 and TRBJ2-3; 13 nucleotides agree with TRBD2. Germline trimming cut 3 bases from V and 5 bases from J; bases unmatched to any gene: 8. The CDR3 is made up of 17 amino acids. CDR1 and CDR2 (germline): MGHRA, YSYEKL. In DNA, the CDR3 is TGCGCCAGCAGCCAGACACTAGCGGGAGGGTTTATAGATACGCAGTATTTT. Encoded protein: CASSQTLAGGFIDTQYF.

In the case of this clone: The CDR3 end shows no conserved phenylalanine or tryptophan, and so a read error is likely. No DNA is shown, since the ends of the CDR3 on it are uncertain; the CDR3 is the one TCRdb lists. J is TRBJ2-7 and V is TRBV3-1 (or the pseudogene TRBV3-2); the table's D call TRBD2 went unverified against the DNA. The V gene's germline CDR1 is LGHDT and CDR2 YNNKEL (reference sequence). The CDR3 length equals 15 residues, ends included. The CDR3 protein is CASSQGPGLAGGRKI.

CDR3 coding DNA: TGTGCCAGCAGTGACACCAGTTGGGGTGAGCAGTTCTTC. This encodes CASSDTSWGEQFF. This chain joins TRBV6-4 and TRBJ2-1; D uncertain. V was pared by 2 bases and J by 9 bases, with 11 bases between. This CDR3 has 13 residues. Germline V gene data show CDR1 as MRHNA and CDR2 as SNTAGT.

The rearrangement links TRBV4-1 to TRBJ1-2; D unresolved. The CDR3 covers 16 residues. Germline V gene data show CDR1 as MGHRA and CDR2 as YSYEKL. Trimming removed 4 bases from V and 4 bases from J, with 19 bases in between. CDR3 DNA sequence: TGCGCCAGCAGCCTTCCTTTGGCCGAATCCTCCTATGGCTACACCTTC. It encodes CASSLPLAESSYGYTF.

The chain employs TRBV2 and TRBJ2-3; the D gene is possibly TRBD2 (6 bases). This CDR3 has 13 residues. The germline CDR1 and CDR2 sequences are SNHLY and FYNNEI. V lost 7 bases and J lost 5, with 13 bases in between. The CDR3 nucleotides read TGTGCCAGCACCCTACTAGCTATAGATACGCAGTATTTT. This sequence encodes CASTLLAIDTQYF. The full variable domain, with the rest looked up from reference TRBV2 and TRBJ2-3, is EPEVTQTPSHQVTQMGQEVILRCVPISNHLYFYWYRQILGQKVEFLVSFYNNEISEKSEIFDDQFSVERPDGSNFTLKIRSTKLEDSAMYFCASTLLAIDTQYFGPGTRLTVL.

The V call is TRBV4-2, the J call TRBJ2-1, with 7 bases aligning to TRBD2. Germline values: CDR1 LGHNA, CDR2 YNFKEQ. Losses at the gene ends were 3 bases for V and 10 bases for J; bases not matched to a gene: 6. CDR3 size: 13 residues. DNA for the CDR3: TGTGCCAGCAGCCAGGAGACTAGCCGCGAGCAGTTCTTC. Residues: CASSQETSREQFF.

In its sample, this clone was seen a few times. The V call is TRBV7-9, the J call TRBJ2-7; D is ambiguous. V gave up 1 base and J gave up 6 bases, with 7 bases separating them. CDR1 SEHNR and CDR2 FQNEAQ come from the germline V gene (reference sequence). CDR3 length equals 12 residues. CDR3 residues: CASSLDVGEQYF. In DNA form, the CDR3 reads TGTGCCAGCAGCTTAGATGTCGGCGAGCAGTACTTC.

This rearrangement joins TRBV5-4 to TRBJ2-3; 7 positions agree with TRBD2. V was clipped by 1 base and J by 10 bases; unmatched bases: 9. Germline V lookup: CDR1 SGHNT, CDR2 YYREEE (reference sequence). The CDR3 runs to 14 residues. Written as DNA, the CDR3 is TGTGCCAGCAGCTTGAGTTCGGGGAGGGGATCGCAGTATTTT. Encoded protein: CASSLSSGRGSQYF.

The chain combines TRBV5-4 with TRBJ2-2; 10 bases are a match to TRBD2. The ends lost 4 bases at V and 8 bases at J; junction bases unmatched: 8. Germline V gene sequence: CDR1 SGHNT, CDR2 YYREEE (reference sequence). The CDR3 spans 15 residues. Here the CDR3 DNA reads TGTGCCAGCAGCGGAGCGGGAGGGCCGAATGGGGAGCTGTTTTTT. It encodes CASSGAGGPNGELFF.

The chain combines TRBV19 with TRBJ1-2; D gene unclear. This CDR3 contains 13 residues. The germline gives CDR1 LNHDA, CDR2 SQIVND (reference sequence). Trimming took off 3 bases at V and 4 bases at J, with 9 bases between the two ends. CDR3 coding DNA: TGTGCCAGTAGTATGTCGGGGTCCTATGGCTACACCTTC. This codes for CASSMSGSYGYTF.

The rearrangement uses TRBV3-1 (or the pseudogene TRBV3-2) and TRBJ2-7; 12 positions match TRBD1. J was trimmed by 4 bases and V by 3 bases; bases with no gene match: 4. CDR1 is LGHDT and CDR2 is YNNKEL in the germline V gene (reference sequence). The CDR3 contains 15 residues. The CDR3 here is CASSQGTGGFYEQYF. CDR3 in DNA: TGTGCCAGCAGCCAGGGGACAGGGGGCTTTTACGAGCAGTACTTC.

The chain combines TRBV11-3 with TRBJ2-2, with D possibly being TRBD1 (6 bases). The germline CDR1 and CDR2 sequences are SGHNT and YENEEA. The CDR3 sequence is 16 residues long. Trimming pared 4 bases from V and 3 bases from J, leaving 15 bases between. This CDR3 is CASSSFTGTDTGELFF. Written as DNA, the CDR3 is TGTGCCAGCAGCTCATTTACAGGGACGGACACCGGGGAGCTGTTTTTT.

The gene calls are TRBV7-9 and TRBJ2-1, with TRBD2 matching 13 bases. Germline trimming cut 4 bases from V and 7 bases from J; bases unmatched to any gene: 4. The V gene's germline CDR1 is SEHNR and CDR2 FQNEAQ (reference sequence). The CDR3 loop spans 15 amino acids. This CDR3 is CASSSPGLAGNEQFF. The CDR3 DNA is TGTGCCAGCAGCTCCCCGGGACTAGCGGGAAATGAGCAGTTCTTC.

CDR3 amino acids: CASSYSQGDGYTF. The CDR3 region has the DNA TGTGCCAGCAGTTACTCCCAAGGAGATGGCTACACCTTC. The chain employs TRBV6-5 and TRBJ1-2; no reliable D call. V shed 0 bases and J shed 6 bases, with 8 bases lying between them. This CDR3 is built from 13 residues. CDR1 and CDR2 from the germline V gene are MNHEY and SVGAGI.

This chain connects TRBV7-4 to TRBJ1-3, with TRBD1 identical over 8 bases. The CDR3 length is 19 residues. From germline, CDR1 is SGHVT and CDR2 SQSDAQ. The J segment lost 1 base and the V segment lost 2 bases, leaving 13 bases of the junction unmatched. The chain's CDR3 is CASSLIGAGGSGSGNTIYF. CDR3 in DNA: TGTGCCAGCAGCTTAATCGGGGCAGGGGGCAGTGGGTCTGGAAACACCATATATTTT.

The chain joins TRBV5-7 to TRBJ2-4; 7 nucleotides agree with TRBD1. TRBV5-7 is designated an ORF whose function remains uncertain. This CDR3 region has 15 residues. Losses at the gene ends were 2 bases for V and 4 bases for J; bases not matched to a gene: 6. CDR3 amino acids: CASSFSGTVKNIQYF. In DNA form, the CDR3 reads TGTGCCAGCAGCTTCTCCGGGACAGTAAAAAACATTCAGTACTTC.

The chain couples TRBV2 to TRBJ2-7, with D hard to call. Germline lookup yields CDR1 SNHLY and CDR2 FYNNEI. Trimming removed 2 bases at V and 7 bases at J, with 12 bases between. The CDR3 runs 13 residues. CDR3 protein: CASSESILPEQYF. The CDR3 coding sequence is TGTGCCAGCAGTGAATCAATCCTACCTGAGCAGTACTTC.

The chain carries TRBV6-5 and TRBJ1-2; TRBD1 matches at 7 bases. The J segment lost 4 bases and the V segment lost 2 bases, leaving 7 bases of the junction unmatched. CDR1 and CDR2 from the germline V gene are MNHEY and SVGAGI. This CDR3 comprises 15 residues. The CDR3, as DNA: TGTGCCAGCAGTTACACAGGGGATGTCGGCTATGGCTACACCTTC. Its protein is CASSYTGDVGYGYTF.

This clone has more than one count but fewer than ten. The V and J genes are TRBV6-4 and TRBJ2-1; 8 bases are a match to TRBD1. Germline V gene lookup returns CDR1 MRHNA and CDR2 SNTAGT. This CDR3 region has 16 residues. Trimming removed 7 bases from V and 7 bases from J; junction bases left unmatched: 15. CDR3 coding DNA: TGTGCCAGCAAACACGGCCGGGACAGGTTGAAAAATGAGCAGTTCTTC. This gives the protein CASKHGRDRLKNEQFF.

This clone appeared a few times. The rearrangement joins TRBV21-1 to TRBJ2-1. TRBV21-1 is reported as a pseudogene. This CDR3 has 15 amino acids. CDR3 sequence (DNA): TGTGCCAGCAGCAACAGGAGCGACGAATACAATGAGCAGTTCTTC. This gives the protein CASSNRSDEYNEQFF.

In this sample, this clone turned up once. V gene TRBV10-2 combines with J gene TRBJ2-1, with TRBD1 identical over 8 bases. The CDR3 runs 15 residues. The trim removed 6 bases at V and 6 bases at J, leaving 10 bases unmatched. Germline V gives CDR1 WSHSY, CDR2 SAAADI. The DNA of the CDR3 is TGCGCCAGCAGGACAGGGGCTTCCGGAGGCAATGAGCAGTTCTTC. It yields the protein CASRTGASGGNEQFF.

The chain recombines TRBV7-3 with TRBJ2-7; D gene uncertain. Germline V lookup: CDR1 SGHTA, CDR2 FQGTGA. The V end lost 0 bases, the J end lost 2 bases, and 11 bases lay between the germline ends. CDR3 length: 15 residues. CDR3 region: CASSLTAPGPYEQYF. The CDR3 DNA follows: TGTGCCAGCAGCTTAACGGCTCCCGGACCCTACGAGCAGTACTTC. Together with reference TRBV7-3 and TRBJ2-7, the CDR3 gives the full variable domain: GAGVSQTPSNKVTEKGKYVELRCDPISGHTALYWYRQSLGQGPEFLIYFQGTGAADDSGLPNDRFFAVRPEGSVSTLKIQRTERGDSAVYLCASSLTAPGPYEQYFGPGTRLTVT.